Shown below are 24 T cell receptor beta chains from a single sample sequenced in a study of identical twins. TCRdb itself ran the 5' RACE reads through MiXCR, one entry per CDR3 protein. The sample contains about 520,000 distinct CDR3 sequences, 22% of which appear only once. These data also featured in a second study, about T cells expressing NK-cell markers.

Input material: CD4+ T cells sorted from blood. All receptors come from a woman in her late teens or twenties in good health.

In DNA, the CDR3 is TGCGCCAGCAGCACGGCCGTGGGCCAAAGCTACGAGCAGTACTTC. Protein sequence: CASSTAVGQSYEQYF. V usage is TRBV5-1 and J usage is TRBJ2-7, with D uncertain. The germline gives CDR1 SGHRS, CDR2 YFSETQ. The CDR3 contains 15 residues. The V end lost 4 bases, the J end lost 3 bases, and 17 bases lay between the germline ends.

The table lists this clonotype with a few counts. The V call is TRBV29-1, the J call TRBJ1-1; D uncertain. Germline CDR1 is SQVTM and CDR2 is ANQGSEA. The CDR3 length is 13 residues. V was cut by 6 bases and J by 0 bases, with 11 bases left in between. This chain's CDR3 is CSVRQTVNTEAFF. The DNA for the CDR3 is TGCAGCGTCCGTCAGACGGTGAACACTGAAGCTTTCTTT.

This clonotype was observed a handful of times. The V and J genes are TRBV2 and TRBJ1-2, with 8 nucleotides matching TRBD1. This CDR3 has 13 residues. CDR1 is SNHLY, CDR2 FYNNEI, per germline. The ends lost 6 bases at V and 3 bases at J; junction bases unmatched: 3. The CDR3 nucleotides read TGTGCCAGCAGACTGGGACAGGACTATGGCTACACCTTC. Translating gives CASRLGQDYGYTF.

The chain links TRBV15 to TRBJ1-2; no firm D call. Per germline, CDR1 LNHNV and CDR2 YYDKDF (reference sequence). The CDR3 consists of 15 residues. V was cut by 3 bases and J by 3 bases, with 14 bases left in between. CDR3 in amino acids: CATSSRRPHDYGYTF. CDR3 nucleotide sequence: TGTGCCACCAGCAGCAGACGGCCGCACGACTATGGCTACACCTTC. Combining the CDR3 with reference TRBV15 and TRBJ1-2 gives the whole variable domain DAMVIQNPRYQVTQFGKPVTLSCSQTLNHNVMYWYQQKSSQAPKLLFHYYDKDFNNEADTPDNFQSRRPNTSFCFLDIRSPGLGDTAMYLCATSSRRPHDYGYTFGSGTRLTVV.

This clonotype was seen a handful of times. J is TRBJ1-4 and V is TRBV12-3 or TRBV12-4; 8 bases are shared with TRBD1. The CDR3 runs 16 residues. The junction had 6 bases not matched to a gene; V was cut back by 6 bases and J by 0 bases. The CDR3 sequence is CASRRDRGATNEKLFF. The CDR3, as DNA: TGTGCCAGCAGGCGCGACAGGGGAGCAACTAATGAAAAACTGTTTTTT.

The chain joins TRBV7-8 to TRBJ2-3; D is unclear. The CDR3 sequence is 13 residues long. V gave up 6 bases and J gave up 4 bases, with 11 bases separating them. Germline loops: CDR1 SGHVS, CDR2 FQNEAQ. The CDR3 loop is CASSSRLSDTQYF. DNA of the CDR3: TGTGCCAGCAGTTCTAGACTTTCAGATACGCAGTATTTT.

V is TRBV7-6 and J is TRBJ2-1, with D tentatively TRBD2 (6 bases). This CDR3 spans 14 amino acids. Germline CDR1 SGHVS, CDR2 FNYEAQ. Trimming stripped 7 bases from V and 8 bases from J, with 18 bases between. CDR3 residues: CASTSNLGSDEQFF. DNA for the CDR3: TGTGCCAGCACCTCGAACCTCGGGAGCGATGAGCAGTTCTTC. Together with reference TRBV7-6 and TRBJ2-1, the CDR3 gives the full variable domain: GAGVSQSPRYKVTKRGQDVALRCDPISGHVSLYWYRQALGQGPEFLTYFNYEAQQDKSGLPNDRFSAERPEGSISTLTIQRTEQRDSAMYRCASTSNLGSDEQFFGPGTRLTVL.

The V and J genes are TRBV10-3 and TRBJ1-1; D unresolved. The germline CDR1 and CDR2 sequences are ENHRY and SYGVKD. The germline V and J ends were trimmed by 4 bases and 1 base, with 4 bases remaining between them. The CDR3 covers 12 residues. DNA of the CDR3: TGTGCCATCAGTGTAGGGAACACTGAAGCTTTCTTT. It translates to CAISVGNTEAFF.

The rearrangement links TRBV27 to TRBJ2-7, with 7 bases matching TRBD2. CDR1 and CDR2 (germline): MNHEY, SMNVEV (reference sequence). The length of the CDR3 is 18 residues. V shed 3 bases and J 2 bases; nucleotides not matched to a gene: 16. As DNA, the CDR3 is TGTGCCAGCAGTTTCCACCCAGGTCGTGTTGCGGGGGCCTACGAGCAGTACTTC. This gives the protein CASSFHPGRVAGAYEQYF.

CDR3 region: CASSLHTGVRNEQFF. The CDR3, as DNA: TGTGCCAGCAGCTTACACACGGGAGTAAGAAATGAGCAGTTCTTC. The J gene is TRBJ2-1, the V gene TRBV7-2, with D possibly matching TRBD2 (6 bases). Germline CDR1 reads SGHTA; CDR2 reads FQGNSA. The CDR3 is 15 residues long. With 2 bases removed from V and 7 bases from J, the gap between germline ends came to 15 bases.

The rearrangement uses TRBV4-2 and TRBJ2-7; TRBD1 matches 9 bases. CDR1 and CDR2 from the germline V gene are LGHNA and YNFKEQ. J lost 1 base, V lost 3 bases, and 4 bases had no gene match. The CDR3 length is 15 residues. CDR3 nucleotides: TGTGCCAGCAGCCAGGGACAGGGTCGGTCCTACGAGCAGTACTTC. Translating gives CASSQGQGRSYEQYF.

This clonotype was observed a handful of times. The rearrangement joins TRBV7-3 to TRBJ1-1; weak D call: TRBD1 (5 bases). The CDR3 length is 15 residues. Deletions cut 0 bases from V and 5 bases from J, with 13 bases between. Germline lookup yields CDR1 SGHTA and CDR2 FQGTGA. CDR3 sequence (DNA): TGTGCCAGCAGCTTAACATCGGACGGGGGAACTGAAGCTTTCTTT. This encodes CASSLTSDGGTEAFF.

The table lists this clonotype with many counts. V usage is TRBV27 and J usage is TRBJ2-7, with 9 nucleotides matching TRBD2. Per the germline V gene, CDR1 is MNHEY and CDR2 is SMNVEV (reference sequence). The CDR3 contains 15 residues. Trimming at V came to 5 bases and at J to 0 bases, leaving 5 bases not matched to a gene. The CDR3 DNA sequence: TGTGCCAGCAGTCGAGGACTAGCGCTCTCCTACGAGCAGTACTTC. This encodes CASSRGLALSYEQYF.

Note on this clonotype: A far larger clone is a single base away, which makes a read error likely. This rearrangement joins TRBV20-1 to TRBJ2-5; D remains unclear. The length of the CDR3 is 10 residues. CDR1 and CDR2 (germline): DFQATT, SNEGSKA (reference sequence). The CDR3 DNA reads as TGCAGTGCCCGGCAAGAGACCCATTACTTC. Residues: CSARQETHYF.

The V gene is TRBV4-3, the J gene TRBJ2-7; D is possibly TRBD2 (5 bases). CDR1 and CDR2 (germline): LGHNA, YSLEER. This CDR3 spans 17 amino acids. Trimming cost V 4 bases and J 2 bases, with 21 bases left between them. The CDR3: CASSPTLAQPRAYEQYF. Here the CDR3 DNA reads TGCGCCAGCAGCCCTACCCTAGCCCAACCTAGGGCCTACGAGCAGTACTTC.

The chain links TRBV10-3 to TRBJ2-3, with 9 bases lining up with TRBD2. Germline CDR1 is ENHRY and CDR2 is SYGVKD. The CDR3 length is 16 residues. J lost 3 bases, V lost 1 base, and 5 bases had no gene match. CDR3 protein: CAISELGLAITDTQYF. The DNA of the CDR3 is TGTGCCATCAGTGAGTTAGGACTAGCGATTACAGATACGCAGTATTTT.

For the CDR3, the DNA is TGTGCCAGCAGCCGGGACCCTACTGGGGCCAACGTCCTGACTTTC. This gives the protein CASSRDPTGANVLTF. This chain connects TRBV7-6 to TRBJ2-6; D is perhaps TRBD1 or TRBD2 (5 bases each). Trimming took 5 bases from V and 2 from J, leaving 10 bases between them. The germline V gene encodes CDR1 SGHVS and CDR2 FNYEAQ. The CDR3 spans 15 residues.

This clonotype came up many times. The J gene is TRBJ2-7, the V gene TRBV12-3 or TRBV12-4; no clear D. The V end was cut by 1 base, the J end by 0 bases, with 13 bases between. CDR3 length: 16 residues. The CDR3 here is CASSLVPRQSSYEQYF. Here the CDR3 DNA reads TGTGCCAGCAGTTTAGTGCCGCGCCAGAGCTCCTACGAGCAGTACTTC.

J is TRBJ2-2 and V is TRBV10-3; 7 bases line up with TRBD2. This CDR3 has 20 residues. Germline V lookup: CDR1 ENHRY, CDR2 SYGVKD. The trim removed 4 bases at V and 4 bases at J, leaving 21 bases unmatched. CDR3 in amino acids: CAISGRGVTQDGSLTGELFF. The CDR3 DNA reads TGTGCCATCAGTGGTCGGGGGGTGACCCAGGATGGATCCCTCACCGGGGAGCTGTTTTTT.

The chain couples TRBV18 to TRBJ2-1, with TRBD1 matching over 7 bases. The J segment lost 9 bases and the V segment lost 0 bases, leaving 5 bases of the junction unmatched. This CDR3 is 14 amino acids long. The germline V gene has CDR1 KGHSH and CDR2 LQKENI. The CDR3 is CASSPPGTVAEQFF. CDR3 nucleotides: TGTGCCAGCTCACCACCTGGGACAGTGGCTGAGCAGTTCTTC. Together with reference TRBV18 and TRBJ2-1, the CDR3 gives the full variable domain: NAGVMQNPRHLVRRRGQEARLRCSPMKGHSHVYWYRQLPEEGLKFMVYLQKENIIDESGMPKERFSAEFPKEGPSILRIQQVVRGDSAAYFCASSPPGTVAEQFFGPGTRLTVL.

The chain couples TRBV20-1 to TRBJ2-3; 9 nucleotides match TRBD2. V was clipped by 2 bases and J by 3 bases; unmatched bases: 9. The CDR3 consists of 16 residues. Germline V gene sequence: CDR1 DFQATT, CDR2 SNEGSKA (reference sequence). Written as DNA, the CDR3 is TGCAGTGCTAGACGATTTGGACTAGCGAGGACAGATACGCAGTATTTT. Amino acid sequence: CSARRFGLARTDTQYF.

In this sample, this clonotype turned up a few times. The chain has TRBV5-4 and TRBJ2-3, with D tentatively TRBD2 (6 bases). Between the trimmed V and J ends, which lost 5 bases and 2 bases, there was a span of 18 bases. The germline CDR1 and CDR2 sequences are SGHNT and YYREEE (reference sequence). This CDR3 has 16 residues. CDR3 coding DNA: TGTGCCAGCAGGAGTGGGGGGTCCACAACCACAGATACGCAGTATTTT. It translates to CASRSGGSTTTDTQYF.

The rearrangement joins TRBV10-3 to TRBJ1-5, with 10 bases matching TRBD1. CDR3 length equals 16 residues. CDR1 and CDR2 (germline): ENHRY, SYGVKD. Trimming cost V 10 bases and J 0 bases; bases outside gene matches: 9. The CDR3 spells CATRQGARYSNQPQHF. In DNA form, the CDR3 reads TGTGCCACCCGACAGGGGGCTCGTTATAGCAATCAGCCCCAGCATTTT.

CDR3 in DNA: TGCAGTGTATTGACAGGGGTGGAAGGTGAAGCTTTCTTT. This translates into CSVLTGVEGEAFF. The J gene is TRBJ1-1, the V gene TRBV20-1; 8 bases line up with TRBD1. J was trimmed by 7 bases and V by 7 bases; bases with no gene match: 11. Germline V gene data show CDR1 as DFQATT and CDR2 as SNEGSKA (reference sequence). CDR3 size: 13 residues.